This entry concerns a single T cell receptor beta chain. This sample was included in a study of naive and memory T cell subsets. Germline V gene data show CDR1 as SGHNT and CDR2 as YYREEE (reference sequence). This CDR3 spans 15 amino acids. V was cut by 4 bases and J by 6 bases, with 18 bases left in between. The beta constant-region primer was an equimolar mix of two oligonucleotides covering TRBC1 and TRBC2. Ligated cDNA was amplified by four rounds of PCR with nested alpha and beta constant-region primers and SP2. TCRdb re-called the UMI-ligation and nested PCR reads with MiXCR, one entry per CDR3 protein. The sample shows tens of thousands of distinct CDR3 sequences, roughly 9.3% of them seen only once.

This chain links TRBV5-4 with TRBJ2-3; D possibly matches TRBD1 or TRBD2 (5 bases each). Sample: naive CD8+ T cells from blood. The receptor was isolated from a human donor in good health. The CDR3 region is CASSRDQEMKDTQYF. CDR3 DNA: TGTGCCAGCAGCCGGGACCAAGAGATGAAGGATACGCAGTATTTT. The entire variable domain, with the rest obtained from reference TRBV5-4 and TRBJ2-3, is as follows: ETGVTQSPTHLIKTRGQQVTLRCSSQSGHNTVSWYQQALGQGPQFIFQYYREEENGRGNFPPRFSGLQFPNYSSELNVNALELDDSALYLCASSRDQEMKDTQYFGPGTRLTVL.